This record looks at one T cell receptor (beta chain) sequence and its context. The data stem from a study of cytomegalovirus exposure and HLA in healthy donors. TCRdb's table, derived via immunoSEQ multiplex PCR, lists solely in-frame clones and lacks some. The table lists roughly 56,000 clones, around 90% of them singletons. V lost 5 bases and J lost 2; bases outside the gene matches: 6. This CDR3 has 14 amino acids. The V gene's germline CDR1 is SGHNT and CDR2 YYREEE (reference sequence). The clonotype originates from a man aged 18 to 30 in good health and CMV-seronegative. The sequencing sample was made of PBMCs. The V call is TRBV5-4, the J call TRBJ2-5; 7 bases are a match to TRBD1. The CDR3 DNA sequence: TGTGCCAGCAGACAAGACAGGGATCAAGAGACCCAGTACTTC. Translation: CASRQDRDQETQYF.